A single sample is the source of the 9 T cell receptor beta chains below, sequenced in a study of control samples from healthy donors and cancer patients. This table comes from immunoSEQ multiplex PCR, and its TCRdb copy is limited to in-frame clones, with some not included. The repertoire holds about 69,000 clones, with roughly 80% as singletons. The sequencing sample was made of PBMCs. Receptor source: a woman between 45 and 65 years old with lung cancer.

The V and J genes are TRBV11-2 and TRBJ1-5; 7 bases line up with TRBD1. Trimming at V came to 0 bases and at J to 11 bases, leaving 22 bases not matched to a gene. The germline gives CDR1 SGHAT, CDR2 FQNNGV. The CDR3 is 19 amino acids. CDR3 amino acids: CASSLDLKAKGTGAEAQHF. The CDR3 nucleotides are TGTGCCAGCAGCTTAGATCTTAAGGCCAAGGGAACAGGGGCCGAAGCCCAGCATTTT.

The V call is TRBV11-2, the J call TRBJ2-6; no clear D gene. V shed 2 bases and J shed 2 bases, with 4 bases lying between them. This CDR3 region has 14 residues. Germline V gene lookup returns CDR1 SGHAT and CDR2 FQNNGV. The CDR3 region is CASSLLAGANVLTF. CDR3 DNA sequence: TGTGCCAGCAGCTTACTAGCTGGGGCCAACGTCCTGACTTTC.

This clone has a handful of counts. The chain employs TRBV11-3 and TRBJ2-3; D may correspond to TRBD1 or TRBD2 (5 bases each). The V gene lost 3 bases and the J gene lost 5 bases, with 9 bases spanning the gap. This CDR3 is built from 13 residues. Germline CDR1 is SGHNT and CDR2 is YENEEA. CDR3: CASSFGGKDTQYF. The CDR3 nucleotides are TGTGCCAGCAGCTTTGGGGGTAAAGATACGCAGTATTTT.

This sequence joins TRBV9 and TRBJ1-5; 7 bases are a match to TRBD1. The length of the CDR3 is 15 residues. With 3 bases clipped from V and 0 bases from J, the junction kept 3 bases outside the gene matches. Germline V gene sequence: CDR1 SGDLS, CDR2 YYNGEE. CDR3 bases: TGTGCCAGCAGCGCGGGACAGAATAGCAATCAGCCCCAGCATTTT. Its translation is CASSAGQNSNQPQHF.

Only one count was recorded for this clone. V is TRBV20-1 and J is TRBJ2-7, with D perhaps given as TRBD1 or TRBD2 (5 bases each). Germline-derived CDR1 and CDR2 are DFQATT and SNEGSKA (reference sequence). V lost 3 bases to trimming and J lost 2 bases, with 8 bases between them. The CDR3 consists of 12 residues. CDR3 amino acids: CSASRDPYEQYF. DNA for the CDR3: TGCAGTGCTAGTAGGGACCCCTACGAGCAGTACTTC.

The chain's CDR3 is CASSLAGGAPEAFF. CDR3 nucleotide sequence: TGTGCCAGCAGCTTAGCGGGGGGGGCTCCTGAAGCTTTCTTT. The chain uses TRBV7-2 and TRBJ1-1, with TRBD1 as a possible D gene (6 bases). Looked up from germline, CDR1 is SGHTA and CDR2 is FQGNSA. CDR3 length: 14 amino acids. Trimming removed 0 bases from V and 6 bases from J, with 11 bases in between. Full variable domain (outside the CDR3, taken from reference TRBV7-2 and TRBJ1-1): GAGVSQSPSNKVTEKGKDVELRCDPISGHTALYWYRQSLGQGLEFLIYFQGNSAPDKSGLPSDRFSAERTGGSVSTLTIQRTQQEDSAVYLCASSLAGGAPEAFFGQGTRLTVV.

The gene calls are TRBV7-2 and TRBJ1-5; tentatively, D is TRBD1 (5 bases). Trimming stripped 2 bases from V and 4 bases from J, with 6 bases between. Per the germline V gene, CDR1 is SGHTA and CDR2 is FQGNSA. The CDR3 is 13 amino acids. The chain's CDR3 is CASSLQGNQPQHF. CDR3 sequence (DNA): TGTGCCAGCAGCTTACAGGGAAATCAGCCCCAGCATTTT.

The table lists this clone with a few counts. The gene calls are TRBV10-2 and TRBJ1-3, with a weak D call TRBD1 (6 bases). Germline V gene lookup returns CDR1 WSHSY and CDR2 SAAADI. Trimming took off 7 bases at V and 4 bases at J, with 14 bases between the two ends. The CDR3 spans 14 residues. The DNA for the CDR3 is TGCGCCAGCACCGACGGGACACTCGGAAACACCATATATTTT. Protein product: CASTDGTLGNTIYF.

V and J are TRBV5-5 and TRBJ1-1, with TRBD1 matching 9 bases. In germline, CDR1 is SGHKS, CDR2 YYEKEE (reference sequence). The CDR3 length is 14 residues. V lost 3 bases to trimming and J lost 0 bases; unmatched junction nucleotides: 0. The DNA for the CDR3 is TGTGCCAGCAGCTGGGACAGGGTGAACACTGAAGCTTTCTTT. It translates to CASSWDRVNTEAFF.